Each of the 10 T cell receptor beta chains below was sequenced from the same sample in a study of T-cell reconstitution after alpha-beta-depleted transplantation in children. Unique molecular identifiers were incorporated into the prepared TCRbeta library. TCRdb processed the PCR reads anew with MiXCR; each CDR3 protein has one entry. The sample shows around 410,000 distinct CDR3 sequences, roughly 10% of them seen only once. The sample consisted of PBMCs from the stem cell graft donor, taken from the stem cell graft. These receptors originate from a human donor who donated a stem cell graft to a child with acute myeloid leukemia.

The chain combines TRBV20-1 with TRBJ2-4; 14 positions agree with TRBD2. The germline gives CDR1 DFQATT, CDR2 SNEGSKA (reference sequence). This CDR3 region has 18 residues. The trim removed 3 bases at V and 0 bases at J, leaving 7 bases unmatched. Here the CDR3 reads CSARSPGLAGVAKNIQYF. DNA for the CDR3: TGCAGTGCTAGGTCCCCGGGACTAGCGGGGGTAGCCAAAAACATTCAGTACTTC.

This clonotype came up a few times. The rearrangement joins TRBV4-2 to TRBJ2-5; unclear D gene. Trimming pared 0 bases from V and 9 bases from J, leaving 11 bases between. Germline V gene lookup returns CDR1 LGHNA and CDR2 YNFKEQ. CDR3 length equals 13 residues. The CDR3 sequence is CASSQEGEEPQYF. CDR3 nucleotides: TGTGCCAGCAGCCAAGAGGGTGAGGAACCCCAGTACTTC.

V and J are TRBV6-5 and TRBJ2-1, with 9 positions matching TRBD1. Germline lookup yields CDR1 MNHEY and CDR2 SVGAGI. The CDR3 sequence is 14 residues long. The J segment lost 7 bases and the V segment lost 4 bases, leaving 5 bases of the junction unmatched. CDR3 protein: CASSSLDRGNEQFF. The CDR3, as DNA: TGTGCCAGCAGTTCCCTGGACAGGGGTAATGAGCAGTTCTTC.

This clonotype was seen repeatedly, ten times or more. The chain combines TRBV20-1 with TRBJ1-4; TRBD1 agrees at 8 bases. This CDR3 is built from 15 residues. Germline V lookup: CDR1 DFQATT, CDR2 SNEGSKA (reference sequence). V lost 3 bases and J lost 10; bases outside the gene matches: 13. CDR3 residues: CSASAADRDFGKLFF. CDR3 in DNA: TGCAGTGCTAGCGCCGCGGACAGGGATTTTGGAAAACTGTTTTTT.

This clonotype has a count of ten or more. CDR3 region: CASSLTTVGDTQYF. The CDR3 bases are TGCGCCAGCAGCTTGACAACGGTGGGAGATACGCAGTATTTT. The chain employs TRBV5-1 and TRBJ2-3; D is uncertain. Germline V gene data show CDR1 as SGHRS and CDR2 as YFSETQ. The CDR3 totals 14 residues. V shed 1 base and J shed 5 bases, with 11 bases lying between them.

CDR3 sequence: CASSRGTGDNQPQHF. The DNA of the CDR3 is TGTGCCAGCAGCCGCGGGACAGGCGATAATCAGCCCCAGCATTTT. The chain has TRBV6-1 and TRBJ1-5; 8 nucleotides align to TRBD1. The V and J ends lost 6 bases and 4 bases, in that order; junction bases with no gene match: 8. The CDR3 is made up of 15 amino acids. CDR1 and CDR2 (germline): MNHNS, SASEGT.

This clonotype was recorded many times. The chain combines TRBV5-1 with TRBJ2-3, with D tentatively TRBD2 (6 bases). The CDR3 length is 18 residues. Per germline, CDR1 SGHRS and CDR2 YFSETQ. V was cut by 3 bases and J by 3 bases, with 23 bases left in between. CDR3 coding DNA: TGCGCCAGCAGCTCGCCCCGGCAGATCGGGACTGGAACAGATACGCAGTATTTT. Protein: CASSSPRQIGTGTDTQYF.

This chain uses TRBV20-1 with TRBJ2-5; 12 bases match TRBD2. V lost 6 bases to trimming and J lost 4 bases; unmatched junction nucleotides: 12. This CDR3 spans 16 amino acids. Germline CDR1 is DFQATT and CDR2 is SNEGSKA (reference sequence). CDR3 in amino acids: CSATASGRALGETQYF. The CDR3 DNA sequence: TGCAGTGCGACAGCTAGCGGGAGGGCCTTAGGAGAGACCCAGTACTTC.

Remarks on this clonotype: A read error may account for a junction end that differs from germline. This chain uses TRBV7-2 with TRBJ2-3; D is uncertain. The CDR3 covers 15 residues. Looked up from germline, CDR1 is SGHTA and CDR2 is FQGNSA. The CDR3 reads CASSTIKELTYTQYF. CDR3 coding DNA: TGTGCCAGCAGCACTATTAAAGAACTCACATATACGCAGTATTTT.

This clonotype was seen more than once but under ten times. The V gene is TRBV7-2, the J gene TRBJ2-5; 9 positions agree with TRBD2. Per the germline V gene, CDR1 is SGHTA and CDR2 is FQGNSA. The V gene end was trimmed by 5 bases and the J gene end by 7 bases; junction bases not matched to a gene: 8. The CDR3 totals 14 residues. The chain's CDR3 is CASSPRTSVGTQYF. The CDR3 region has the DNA TGTGCCAGCAGCCCACGGACTAGCGTTGGGACCCAGTACTTC.